These 29 T cell receptor beta chains originate from one sample sequenced in a study of STAT5B mutations in CD4+ large granular lymphocyte leukemia. Libraries were prepared by immunoSEQ multiplex PCR; TCRdb keeps only in-frame clonotypes and omits some of them. This table has 31,000 or so clones, around nine tenths appearing once. Sequenced: CD4+ T cells from blood buffy coats. The receptors were gathered from a human donor in good health.

The CDR3 sequence: CASSLVGNWAEAFF. CDR3 DNA: TGTGCCAGCAGCTTAGTCGGTAATTGGGCTGAAGCTTTCTTT. The rearrangement uses TRBV7-9 and TRBJ1-1; D call uncertain. Germline CDR1 is SEHNR and CDR2 is FQNEAQ (reference sequence). This CDR3 contains 14 residues. V dropped 1 base and J dropped 6 bases, with 12 bases sitting between them.

The V gene is TRBV27, the J gene TRBJ1-5; D unclear. The V end was cut by 9 bases, the J end by 2 bases, with 11 bases between. Germline CDR1 reads MNHEY; CDR2 reads SMNVEV (reference sequence). CDR3 length: 13 amino acids. Here the CDR3 reads CARHRRRNQPQHF. The CDR3, as DNA: TGTGCCAGACACCGCAGGCGCAATCAGCCCCAGCATTTT.

This chain uses TRBV28 with TRBJ1-2; TRBD1 might be the D (5 bases). This CDR3 region has 13 residues. Trimming removed 1 base from V and 5 bases from J, with 8 bases in between. Germline CDR1 and CDR2: MDHEN and SYDVKM. The CDR3 DNA reads TGTGCCAGCAGTTTATATCAGGGTTATGGCTACACCTTC. Encoded protein: CASSLYQGYGYTF.

This sequence joins TRBV9 and TRBJ2-1, with D possibly being TRBD2 (6 bases). The CDR3 has 16 amino acids. Looked up from germline, CDR1 is SGDLS and CDR2 is YYNGEE. V was trimmed by 4 bases and J by 0 bases, leaving 14 bases between them. CDR3 amino acids: CASSPDGGSSYNEQFF. For the CDR3, the DNA is TGTGCCAGCAGCCCGGACGGAGGGAGCTCCTACAATGAGCAGTTCTTC.

In its sample, this clone was seen once. This chain links TRBV20-1 with TRBJ2-5, with D unresolved. This CDR3 region has 11 residues. V gave up 3 bases and J gave up 2 bases, with 4 bases separating them. Per the germline V gene, CDR1 is DFQATT and CDR2 is SNEGSKA (reference sequence). The CDR3 bases are TGCAGTGCTAGCGGACAAGAGACCCAGTACTTC. This encodes CSASGQETQYF.

This CDR3 is CAGSTGSGWTGELFF. The CDR3 DNA sequence: TGTGCCGGCTCCACCGGGTCAGGGTGGACCGGGGAGCTGTTTTTT. V usage is TRBV2 and J usage is TRBJ2-2, with TRBD1 as a possible D gene (5 bases). Trimming took 11 bases from V and 5 from J, leaving 21 bases between them. The CDR3 has 15 residues. CDR1 SNHLY and CDR2 FYNNEI come from the germline V gene.

J is TRBJ2-5 and V is TRBV11-1, with 10 bases identical to TRBD1. Trimming took 5 bases from V and 1 from J; bases not matched to a gene: 4. CDR3 length: 15 amino acids. Germline V gene sequence: CDR1 SGHAT, CDR2 FQDESV (reference sequence). The CDR3 region is CASSPRQGAQETQYF. In DNA form, the CDR3 reads TGTGCCAGCAGCCCGCGACAGGGGGCCCAAGAGACCCAGTACTTC.

J is TRBJ1-4 and V is TRBV5-1, with D unclear. With 7 bases removed from V and 5 bases from J, the gap between germline ends came to 18 bases. This CDR3 spans 15 amino acids. Per germline, CDR1 SGHRS and CDR2 YFSETQ. The CDR3 DNA is TGCGCCAGCCCCTATTCTGGAGGGAGGAATGAAAAACTGTTTTTT. Translated, it gives CASPYSGGRNEKLFF.

The V gene is TRBV19, the J gene TRBJ2-3; D is uncertain. The germline gives CDR1 LNHDA, CDR2 SQIVND (reference sequence). Trimming pared 7 bases from V and 2 bases from J, leaving 13 bases between. The CDR3 runs 14 residues. CDR3 sequence reads: CASMLHSNTDTQYF. DNA of the CDR3: TGTGCCAGTATGTTACATTCCAACACAGATACGCAGTATTTT.

This clone occurred a few times. V is TRBV14 and J is TRBJ1-1; D unresolved. The V end was cut by 3 bases, the J end by 2 bases, with 13 bases between. In germline, CDR1 is SGHDN, CDR2 FVKESK. The CDR3 consists of 15 residues. CDR3 sequence reads: CASSHGIRYNTEAFF. In DNA form, the CDR3 reads TGTGCCAGCAGCCACGGCATCAGGTATAACACTGAAGCTTTCTTT.

The V gene is TRBV6-1, the J gene TRBJ2-7; no clear D. The CDR3 is 10 amino acids. Trimming left V 8 bases short and J 4 bases short, with 6 bases between. CDR1 MNHNS and CDR2 SASEGT come from the germline V gene. The CDR3 coding sequence is TGTGCCAGCGGCAGGTACGAGCAGTACTTC. This sequence encodes CASGRYEQYF.

This clone was detected only once. The chain has TRBV7-9 and TRBJ1-1; D is ambiguous. This CDR3 is built from 12 residues. Trimming stripped 8 bases from V and 3 bases from J, with 10 bases between. Germline assignment: CDR1 SEHNR and CDR2 FQNEAQ (reference sequence). The CDR3 coding sequence is TGTGCCAGCTCCATAAGGGACACTGAAGCTTTCTTT. Amino acid sequence: CASSIRDTEAFF.

The chain has TRBV28 and TRBJ1-3; D might be TRBD1 (6 bases). The V end lost 4 bases, the J end lost 6 bases, and 13 bases lay between the germline ends. This CDR3 region has 14 residues. Germline V lookup: CDR1 MDHEN, CDR2 SYDVKM. This CDR3 reads CASSSGALLNTIYF. CDR3 sequence (DNA): TGTGCCAGCAGTTCAGGGGCTCTGTTAAACACCATATATTTT.

This clone was recorded once. This chain joins TRBV27 and TRBJ2-1, with 8 bases aligning to TRBD1. In germline, CDR1 is MNHEY, CDR2 SMNVEV (reference sequence). The CDR3 has 14 residues. J lost 4 bases, V lost 6 bases, and 5 bases had no gene match. CDR3 in amino acids: CASRPGQGYNEQFF. CDR3 sequence (DNA): TGTGCCAGCAGGCCCGGACAGGGATACAATGAGCAGTTCTTC.

The gene calls are TRBV7-6 and TRBJ2-1; 12 positions agree with TRBD2. V lost 4 bases and J lost 6; bases outside the gene matches: 10. This CDR3 is 17 amino acids long. Germline V gene lookup returns CDR1 SGHVS and CDR2 FNYEAQ. DNA for the CDR3: TGTGCCAGCAGCTCATATACGACTAGCGGGAGACGCAATGAGCAGTTCTTC. Translating it yields CASSSYTTSGRRNEQFF. Full variable domain (remainder filled in from reference TRBV7-6 and TRBJ2-1): GAGVSQSPRYKVTKRGQDVALRCDPISGHVSLYWYRQALGQGPEFLTYFNYEAQQDKSGLPNDRFSAERPEGSISTLTIQRTEQRDSAMYRCASSSYTTSGRRNEQFFGPGTRLTVL.

The genes are TRBV10-3 and TRBJ2-3; 9 nucleotides agree with TRBD2. Germline V gene data show CDR1 as ENHRY and CDR2 as SYGVKD. V shed 7 bases and J 1 base; nucleotides not matched to a gene: 3. This CDR3 region has 14 residues. The CDR3: CAINLAGRTDTQYF. The CDR3 DNA sequence: TGTGCCATCAATCTAGCGGGACGCACAGATACGCAGTATTTT.

V is TRBV7-9 and J is TRBJ1-1; weak D call: TRBD1 (6 bases). V was pared by 5 bases and J by 4 bases, with 17 bases between. The CDR3 loop spans 15 amino acids. Germline assignment: CDR1 SEHNR and CDR2 FQNEAQ (reference sequence). The CDR3 coding sequence is TGTGCCAGCAGCCCGACAGGTTCTGGATCCACTGAAGCTTTCTTT. Its protein product is CASSPTGSGSTEAFF.

The V and J genes are TRBV11-2 and TRBJ2-7; D is uncertain. The germline CDR1 and CDR2 sequences are SGHAT and FQNNGV. V shed 7 bases and J shed 3 bases, with 10 bases lying between them. CDR3 length: 12 amino acids. CDR3: CASTVSLYEQYF. The CDR3 nucleotides read TGTGCCAGCACCGTTTCCCTCTACGAGCAGTACTTC.

The gene calls are TRBV10-3 and TRBJ1-1, with 7 bases aligning to TRBD1. Germline CDR1 ENHRY, CDR2 SYGVKD. The V segment lost 5 bases and the J segment 0 bases; nucleotides outside the gene matches: 3. This CDR3 is 14 amino acids long. CDR3 in amino acids: CAISLGTVNTEAFF. The CDR3 nucleotides are TGTGCCATCAGTCTCGGGACAGTGAACACTGAAGCTTTCTTT.

This clone was counted between two and nine times. In DNA form, the CDR3 reads TGCGCCCCCCAAGGCGGGAATCAGCCCCAGCATTTT. This encodes CAPQGGNQPQHF. The chain employs TRBV10-2 and TRBJ1-5; D is uncertain. This CDR3 spans 12 amino acids. V gave up 11 bases and J gave up 4 bases, with 12 bases separating them. Germline loops: CDR1 WSHSY, CDR2 SAAADI.

V and J are TRBV5-1 and TRBJ2-2, with D possibly being TRBD2 (5 bases). The germline CDR1 and CDR2 sequences are SGHRS and YFSETQ. The CDR3 runs to 16 residues. V lost 0 bases to trimming and J lost 4 bases, with 13 bases between them. CDR3 DNA sequence: TGCGCCAGCAGCTTGGGAGTACCAGCGGTCACCGGGGAGCTGTTTTTT. Translation: CASSLGVPAVTGELFF. Supplemented by reference TRBV5-1 and TRBJ2-2, the full variable domain reads KAGVTQTPRYLIKTRGQQVTLSCSPISGHRSVSWYQQTPGQGLQFLFEYFSETQRNKGNFPGRFSGRQFSNSRSEMNVSTLELGDSALYLCASSLGVPAVTGELFFGEGSRLTVL.

The rearrangement links TRBV29-1 to TRBJ2-2; D is ambiguous. V was clipped by 5 bases and J by 1 base, with 2 bases between them. Germline V lookup: CDR1 SQVTM, CDR2 ANQGSEA. This CDR3 has 11 amino acids. CDR3 residues: CSVRNTGELFF. In DNA, the CDR3 is TGCAGCGTTCGGAACACCGGGGAGCTGTTTTTT.

The chain employs TRBV6-5 and TRBJ2-2, with TRBD2 matching over 12 bases. CDR3 length: 13 residues. The germline V gene encodes CDR1 MNHEY and CDR2 SVGAGI. J lost 13 bases, V lost 8 bases, and 8 bases had no gene match. In DNA, the CDR3 is TGTGCCAGCGGCTTACCACTAGCGGGAGGGCTGTTTTTT. Translated, it gives CASGLPLAGGLFF.

There are a few counts of this clone. This chain links TRBV30 with TRBJ2-7; D not resolved. Deletions cut 2 bases from V and 6 bases from J, with 11 bases between. This CDR3 spans 12 amino acids. The germline CDR1 and CDR2 sequences are GTSNPN and SVGIG (reference sequence). CDR3 sequence reads: CAWSRGPGEQYF. The CDR3 DNA reads TGTGCCTGGAGTAGAGGACCAGGCGAGCAGTACTTC.

The chain carries TRBV11-2 and TRBJ1-1, with D maybe TRBD1 (5 bases). V dropped 4 bases and J dropped 2 bases, with 11 bases sitting between them. Looked up from germline, CDR1 is SGHAT and CDR2 is FQNNGV. The CDR3 length is 14 residues. CDR3 region: CASSSTRGNTEAFF. CDR3 DNA: TGTGCCAGCAGCTCAACAAGGGGTAACACTGAAGCTTTCTTT.

The chain joins TRBV5-4 to TRBJ2-3, with 7 nucleotides matching TRBD1. The CDR3 has 16 residues. V was clipped by 4 bases and J by 1 base; unmatched bases: 9. Per germline, CDR1 SGHNT and CDR2 YYREEE (reference sequence). The CDR3 loop reads CASSGTVILGTDTQYF. CDR3 coding DNA: TGTGCCAGCAGCGGGACAGTTATCCTCGGCACAGATACGCAGTATTTT.

This chain uses TRBV15 with TRBJ1-5; D remains unclear. V gave up 0 bases and J gave up 6 bases, with 15 bases separating them. Germline CDR1 reads LNHNV; CDR2 reads YYDKDF (reference sequence). The length of the CDR3 is 16 residues. For the CDR3, the DNA is TGTGCCACCAGCAGAGATGGGGTAGCCGGCGGTCAGCCCCAGCATTTT. Encoded protein: CATSRDGVAGGQPQHF.

The chain employs TRBV6-5 and TRBJ2-7, with 7 nucleotides matching TRBD2. From germline, CDR1 is MNHEY and CDR2 SVGAGI. This CDR3 has 15 amino acids. V shed 7 bases, J shed 3 bases, and the junction held 12 bases outside the gene matches. In DNA, the CDR3 is TGTGCCAGCATAAGGGACCTGCGGGGGAGCTACGAGCAGTACTTC. It is translated as CASIRDLRGSYEQYF.

The genes are TRBV10-3 and TRBJ2-3, with 10 bases that match TRBD1. The CDR3 is 24 residues long. V shed 8 bases, J shed 1 base, and the junction held 33 bases outside the gene matches. Germline assignment: CDR1 ENHRY and CDR2 SYGVKD. The CDR3 loop reads CAIGTSSFCQPNSGTGVRTDTQYF. The DNA for the CDR3 is TGTGCCATCGGTACCTCATCATTCTGTCAGCCCAATTCCGGGACAGGGGTGCGCACAGATACGCAGTATTTT.